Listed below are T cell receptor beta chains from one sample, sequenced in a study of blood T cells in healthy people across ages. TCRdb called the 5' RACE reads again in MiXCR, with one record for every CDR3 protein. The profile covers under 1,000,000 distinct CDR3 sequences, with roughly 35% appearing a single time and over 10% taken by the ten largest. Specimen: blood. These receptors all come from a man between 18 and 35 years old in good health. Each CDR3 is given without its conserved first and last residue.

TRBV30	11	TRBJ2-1	AWSVGTFNEQF
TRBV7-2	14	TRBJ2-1	ASSMRRAALPHEQF
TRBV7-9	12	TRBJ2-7	ASSLHRGSYEQY
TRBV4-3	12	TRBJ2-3	ASSRRGGTDTQY
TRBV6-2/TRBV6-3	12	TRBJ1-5	APRGAEPSQPQH
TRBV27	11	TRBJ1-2	ASSNHGSEGYT
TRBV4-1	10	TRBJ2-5	ASSHVQETQY
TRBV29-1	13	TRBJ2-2	SVTSGQTNTGELF
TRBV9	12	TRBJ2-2	ASSVFPDTGELF
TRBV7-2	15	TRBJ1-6	ASSRGTLNSYNSPLH
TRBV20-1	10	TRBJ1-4	SIDRANEKLF
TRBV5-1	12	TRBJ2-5	ASRVRDLQETQY
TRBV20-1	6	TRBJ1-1	SAPVAF
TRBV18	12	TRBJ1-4	ASSPVGEYEKLF
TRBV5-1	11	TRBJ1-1	ASSLRDQGKAF
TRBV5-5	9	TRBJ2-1	ASSLQNVQF
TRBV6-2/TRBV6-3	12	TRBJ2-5	ASRLSGGQETQY
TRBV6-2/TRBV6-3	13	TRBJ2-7	ASSFRRGVTYEQY
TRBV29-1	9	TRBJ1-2	SVREAYGYT
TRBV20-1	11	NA	SANSDRHNEQY
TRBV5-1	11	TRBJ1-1	ASSLDPTGEAF
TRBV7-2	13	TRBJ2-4	ASSLALGAKNIQY
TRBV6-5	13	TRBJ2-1	ASTHGAGVGNEQF
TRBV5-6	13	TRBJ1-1	ASSEGQNMNTEAF
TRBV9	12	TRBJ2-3	ASAAGDYTDTQY
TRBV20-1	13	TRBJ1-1	SARDRDRLNTEAF
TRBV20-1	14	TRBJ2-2	SAYGPLPHNTGELF
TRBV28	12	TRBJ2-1	ASSLFPGYNEQF
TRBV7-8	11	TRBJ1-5	ASSRQTNQPQH
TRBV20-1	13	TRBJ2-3	SASKVPKGTDTQY
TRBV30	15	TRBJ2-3	AWSAIGTGKEGDTQY
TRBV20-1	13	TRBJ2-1	SATRNTGTYNEQF
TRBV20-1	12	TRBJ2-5	SARGSLYQETQY
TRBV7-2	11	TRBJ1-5	ASSPGFHQPQH
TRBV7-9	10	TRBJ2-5	ATREYQETQY
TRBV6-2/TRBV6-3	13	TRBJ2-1	ASSNRVRTYNEQF
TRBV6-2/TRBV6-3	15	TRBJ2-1	ASSRVSGTGSPNEQF
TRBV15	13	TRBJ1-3	ATSSGGGSGNTIY
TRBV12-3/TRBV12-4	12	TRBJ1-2	ASSFPGQSYGYT
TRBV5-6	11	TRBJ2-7	ASSSDISYEQY
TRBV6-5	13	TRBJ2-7	ASSGTGVSTYEQY
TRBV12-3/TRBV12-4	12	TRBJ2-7	ASSFKVSSYEQY
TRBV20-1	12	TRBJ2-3	SVFHRGGTDTQY
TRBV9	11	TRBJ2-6	ASSVAGTNVLT
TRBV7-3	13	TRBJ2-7	ASSWGGIAPYEQY
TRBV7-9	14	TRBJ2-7	ASSSPRRGMGYEQY
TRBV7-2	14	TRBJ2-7	ASSSGLAPQYNEQY
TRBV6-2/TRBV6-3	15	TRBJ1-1	ASSYSSSRGGNTEAF
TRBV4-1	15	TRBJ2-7	ASSQEGRDIGFYEQY
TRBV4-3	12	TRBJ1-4	ASSQDPPDEKLF
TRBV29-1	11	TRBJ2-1	SGVLQTYNEQF